This T cell receptor beta chain emerged from a study of human T cells and chemical hapten exposure. The table lists this clonotype with many counts. V was trimmed by 1 base and J by 0 bases, leaving 11 bases between them. The CDR3 runs to 16 residues. The germline gives CDR1 MGHDK, CDR2 SYGVNS. TCRdb analysed the RACE reads with MiXCR anew, one entry per CDR3 protein. The sample has about 130,000 distinct CDR3 sequences, about 9.4% seen once. The time point is: healthy volunteer bleed at 2 weeks. Whole blood that had not been fractionated was the source of extracted total RNA. Sequenced sample: whole blood. The clonotype originates from a male donor in good health. Some clones in this sample may be carry-over from other donors' samples. The chain recombines TRBV25-1 with TRBJ2-3, with D possibly called TRBD1 or TRBD2 (5 bases each). The DNA for the CDR3 is TGTGCCAGCAGTGAATTTGGGACCGCTAGCACAGATACGCAGTATTTT. This translates into CASSEFGTASTDTQYF.